A selection of T cell receptor beta chains follows, all from one sample in a study of blood T cells in healthy people across ages. From the 5' RACE reads, TCRdb called clonotypes with MiXCR, one entry per CDR3 protein. Counted here are a few hundred thousand distinct CDR3 sequences, 27% occurring once; the ten biggest clones make up about 18%. Sequencing was done on a sample of blood. Receptors were obtained from a woman aged 70-85 years in good health. CDR3s include the opening cysteine and the closing phenylalanine or tryptophan. The D gene is left open where the match is weak. Clone size is not always given. Where it is, it says once, few, many or a class for expanded clones.

j_gene: TRBJ2-5
d_gene: NA
abundance: few
v_gene: TRBV5-1
CDR3aa: CASTGVKETQYF
CDR3nt: TGCGCCAGCACCGGCGTGAAGGAGACCCAGTACTTC

j_gene: TRBJ2-7
d_gene: NA
abundance: NA
v_gene: TRBV20-1
CDR3aa: CSARDRGAIHEQYF
CDR3nt: TGCAGTGCTAGAGATAGGGGGGCCATCCACGAGCAGTACTTC

j_gene: TRBJ2-1
d_gene: NA
abundance: NA
v_gene: TRBV29-1
CDR3aa: CSSEGPYNEQFF
CDR3nt: TGCAGCTCCGAGGGTCCATACAATGAGCAGTTCTTC

j_gene: TRBJ1-2
d_gene: NA
abundance: few
v_gene: TRBV3-1
CDR3aa: CASSQGLAGPSNYGYTF
CDR3nt: TGTGCCAGCAGCCAAGGGTTGGCAGGACCGAGCAACTATGGCTACACCTTC

j_gene: TRBJ2-7
d_gene: NA
abundance: once
v_gene: TRBV27
CDR3aa: CASSFVASAYEQYF
CDR3nt: TGTGCCAGCAGTTTTGTAGCGTCCGCCTACGAGCAGTACTTC

j_gene: TRBJ1-1
d_gene: TRBD1
abundance: few
v_gene: TRBV3-1
CDR3aa: CASSTGQGTEAFF
CDR3nt: TGTGCCAGCAGCACGGGACAGGGTACTGAAGCTTTCTTT

j_gene: TRBJ2-5
d_gene: TRBD2
abundance: few
v_gene: TRBV20-1
CDR3aa: CSARDLAGTIQETQYF
CDR3nt: TGCAGTGCTAGGGACCTAGCGGGGACGATACAAGAGACCCAGTACTTC

j_gene: TRBJ2-3
d_gene: TRBD2
abundance: few
v_gene: TRBV20-1
CDR3aa: CSASERGRTDTQYF
CDR3nt: TGCAGTGCTTCGGAGCGGGGGCGCACAGATACGCAGTATTTT

j_gene: TRBJ1-2
d_gene: TRBD1
abundance: NA
v_gene: TRBV6-6
CDR3aa: CASRGGRDRGNGYTF
CDR3nt: TGTGCCAGCAGAGGAGGCCGCGACAGGGGGAATGGCTACACCTTC

j_gene: TRBJ2-3
d_gene: TRBD2
abundance: few
v_gene: TRBV20-1
CDR3aa: CSARPPGGRPDTQYF
CDR3nt: TGCAGTGCTAGGCCCCCGGGGGGGCGACCGGATACGCAGTATTTT

j_gene: TRBJ2-1
d_gene: NA
abundance: few
v_gene: TRBV4-3
CDR3aa: CASSQVVGEQFF
CDR3nt: TGCGCCAGCAGCCAAGTAGTCGGGGAGCAGTTCTTC

j_gene: TRBJ1-2
d_gene: TRBD1
abundance: few
v_gene: TRBV12-3/TRBV12-4
CDR3aa: CASSFRQGSLQVGHGYTF
CDR3nt: TGTGCCAGCAGTTTCCGACAGGGCTCCCTTCAAGTGGGCCATGGCTACACCTTC

j_gene: TRBJ2-3
d_gene: TRBD2
abundance: NA
v_gene: TRBV7-2
CDR3aa: CASSFERGDTDTQYF
CDR3nt: TGTGCCAGCAGCTTTGAGCGGGGGGACACAGATACGCAGTATTTT

j_gene: TRBJ1-5
d_gene: NA
abundance: few
v_gene: TRBV10-3
CDR3aa: CATNGQLNQPQHF
CDR3nt: TGTGCCACGAACGGACAGCTCAATCAGCCCCAGCATTTT

j_gene: TRBJ1-3
d_gene: TRBD1
abundance: few
v_gene: TRBV6-1
CDR3aa: CASRQPLFTGTGAGNTIYF
CDR3nt: TGTGCCAGCAGACAACCTCTTTTTACTGGGACAGGGGCTGGAAACACCATATATTTT

j_gene: TRBJ2-1
d_gene: NA
abundance: few
v_gene: TRBV4-1
CDR3aa: CASSQTGLLVGDEQFF
CDR3nt: TGCGCCAGCAGCCAGACGGGACTCCTCGTAGGCGATGAGCAGTTCTTC

j_gene: TRBJ1-3
d_gene: TRBD1
abundance: NA
v_gene: TRBV6-1
CDR3aa: CASSGGQGAGNTIYF
CDR3nt: TGTGCCAGCAGTGGGGGACAGGGGGCTGGAAACACCATATATTTT

j_gene: TRBJ2-7
d_gene: TRBD2
abundance: NA
v_gene: TRBV20-1
CDR3aa: CSARGAGTSSYEQYF
CDR3nt: TGCAGTGCTAGAGGGGCAGGGACTAGCTCCTACGAGCAGTACTTC

j_gene: TRBJ2-2
d_gene: NA
abundance: few
v_gene: TRBV20-1
CDR3aa: CSASLTRSGELFF
CDR3nt: TGCAGTGCTAGCCTCACTAGATCCGGGGAGCTGTTTTTT

j_gene: TRBJ2-1
d_gene: NA
abundance: NA
v_gene: TRBV6-6
CDR3aa: CASSYVRNEQFF
CDR3nt: TGTGCCAGCAGTTACGTCCGTAATGAGCAGTTCTTC

j_gene: TRBJ1-4
d_gene: NA
abundance: few
v_gene: TRBV7-2
CDR3aa: CASSARQGREKLFF
CDR3nt: TGTGCCAGCAGCGCGAGGCAGGGAAGGGAAAAACTGTTTTTT

j_gene: TRBJ1-5
d_gene: TRBD1
abundance: NA
v_gene: TRBV7-8
CDR3aa: CASSLGPTGGRNQPQHF
CDR3nt: TGTGCCAGCAGCTTAGGGCCGACAGGGGGTCGCAATCAGCCCCAGCATTTT

j_gene: TRBJ2-5
d_gene: NA
abundance: many
v_gene: TRBV18
CDR3aa: CASSPQQLAETQYF
CDR3nt: TGTGCCAGCTCACCTCAACAGTTGGCGGAGACCCAGTACTTC

j_gene: TRBJ2-5
d_gene: NA
abundance: NA
v_gene: TRBV12-3/TRBV12-4
CDR3aa: CASSTWGQETQYF
CDR3nt: TGTGCCAGCAGTACCTGGGGGCAAGAGACCCAGTACTTC

j_gene: TRBJ1-6
d_gene: NA
abundance: few
v_gene: TRBV7-9
CDR3aa: CASSLPGRSDYNSPLHF
CDR3nt: TGTGCCAGCAGCTTGCCGGGAAGGTCAGACTATAATTCACCCCTCCACTTT

j_gene: TRBJ1-1
d_gene: TRBD1
abundance: NA
v_gene: TRBV2
CDR3aa: CASSHGTGRNTEAFF
CDR3nt: TGTGCCAGCAGCCACGGGACAGGGAGGAACACTGAAGCTTTCTTT

j_gene: TRBJ2-4
d_gene: NA
abundance: few
v_gene: TRBV20-1
CDR3aa: CSAREAGKNIQYF
CDR3nt: TGCAGTGCTAGGGAGGCGGGGAAAAACATTCAGTACTTC

j_gene: TRBJ2-1
d_gene: TRBD2
abundance: NA
v_gene: TRBV6-5
CDR3aa: CASRSSGGVNEQFF
CDR3nt: TGTGCCAGCAGGTCTAGCGGGGGAGTCAATGAGCAGTTCTTC

j_gene: TRBJ2-5
d_gene: NA
abundance: few
v_gene: TRBV7-2
CDR3aa: CASGGPLYQETQCF
CDR3nt: TGTGCCAGCGGGGGACCTCTGTACCAAGAGACCCAGTGCTTC

j_gene: TRBJ2-4
d_gene: TRBD2
abundance: NA
v_gene: TRBV3-1
CDR3aa: CASSRSPSGGRTVLKNIQYF
CDR3nt: TGTGCCAGCAGCCGGTCCCCCAGCGGGGGTAGAACGGTGCTCAAAAACATTCAGTACTTC

j_gene: TRBJ1-5
d_gene: NA
abundance: NA
v_gene: TRBV10-3
CDR3aa: CAIAQEDQPQHF
CDR3nt: TGTGCCATCGCGCAGGAGGATCAGCCCCAGCATTTT

j_gene: TRBJ2-2
d_gene: NA
abundance: few
v_gene: TRBV7-2
CDR3aa: CASRPTVGTGELFF
CDR3nt: TGTGCCAGCAGACCGACGGTCGGGACCGGGGAGCTGTTTTTT

j_gene: TRBJ2-6
d_gene: NA
abundance: NA
v_gene: TRBV28
CDR3aa: CASSLLGIGANVLTF
CDR3nt: TGTGCCAGCAGTTTATTGGGGATCGGGGCCAACGTCCTGACTTTC

j_gene: TRBJ1-1
d_gene: NA
abundance: NA
v_gene: TRBV7-9
CDR3aa: CASSPNRYQAFF
CDR3nt: TGTGCCAGCAGCCCAAACCGGTATCAAGCTTTCTTT

j_gene: TRBJ2-3
d_gene: NA
abundance: once
v_gene: TRBV29-1
CDR3aa: CSVEDGGTDTQYF
CDR3nt: TGCAGCGTTGAAGATGGGGGGACAGATACGCAGTATTTT

j_gene: TRBJ2-3
d_gene: NA
abundance: few
v_gene: TRBV7-2
CDR3aa: CASSRGRTDTQYF
CDR3nt: TGTGCCAGCTCCCGGGGTCGCACAGATACGCAGTATTTT

j_gene: TRBJ2-3
d_gene: NA
abundance: few
v_gene: TRBV9
CDR3aa: CASSVGSQGISTDTQYF
CDR3nt: TGTGCCAGCAGCGTAGGGTCGCAGGGGATTAGCACAGATACGCAGTATTTT

j_gene: TRBJ2-1
d_gene: TRBD1
abundance: NA
v_gene: TRBV20-1
CDR3aa: CSAPGHLTGEVGEQFF
CDR3nt: TGCAGTGCTCCAGGCCATTTGACAGGGGAGGTCGGTGAGCAGTTCTTC

j_gene: TRBJ1-2
d_gene: NA
abundance: NA
v_gene: TRBV7-2
CDR3aa: CASSLLQGSYGYTF
CDR3nt: TGTGCCAGCAGCTTATTGCAGGGCTCCTATGGCTACACCTTC

j_gene: TRBJ2-1
d_gene: NA
abundance: NA
v_gene: TRBV7-2
CDR3aa: CASSLEGGKSNEQFF
CDR3nt: TGTGCCAGCAGCTTAGAGGGCGGGAAAAGCAATGAGCAGTTCTTC